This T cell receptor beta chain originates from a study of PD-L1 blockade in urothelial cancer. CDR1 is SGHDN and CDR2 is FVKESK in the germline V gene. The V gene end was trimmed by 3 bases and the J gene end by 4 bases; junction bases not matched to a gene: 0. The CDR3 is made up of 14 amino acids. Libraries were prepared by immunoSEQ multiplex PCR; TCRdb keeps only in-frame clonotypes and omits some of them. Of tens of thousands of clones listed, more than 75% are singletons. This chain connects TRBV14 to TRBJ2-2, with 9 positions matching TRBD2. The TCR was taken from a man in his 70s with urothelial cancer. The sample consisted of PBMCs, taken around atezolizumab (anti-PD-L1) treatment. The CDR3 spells CASSHSGSTGELFF. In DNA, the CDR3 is TGTGCCAGCAGCCATAGCGGGAGCACCGGGGAGCTGTTTTTT.